This T cell receptor beta chain was profiled in a study of shared clonotypes between healthy human individuals. Study at large: A donor's plate count was three for CD4 naive and three for CD4 memory; CD8 naive had two and CD8 memory one. The study's findings and limits: Investigators expected sequencing depth to affect clonotype sharing among donors. Rarefaction curves obtained for sorted subsets showed sequencing incomplete despite large depth.

CD8 cells classed as naive were CD45RO-negative and positively selected for CCR7, excluding terminally differentiated effector memory CD45RA+ cells. This table comes from immunoSEQ multiplex PCR, and its TCRdb copy is limited to in-frame clones, with some not included. This sample yields around 2.1 million clones, of which 85% to 95% are seen a single time; roughly 1.7% belongs to the top ten. CDR1 is SGDLS and CDR2 is YYNGEE in the germline V gene. V was clipped by 0 bases and J by 0 bases, with 9 bases between them. The CDR3 has 16 amino acids. Points on this clone: Antigen unknown.

Material: naive CD8+ T cells from PBMCs. This chain uses TRBV9 with TRBJ2-2; D gene ambiguous. The sequence came from a man younger than 30 in good health. Some clones in this sample may be carry-over from other donors' samples. This CDR3 reads CASSVDWAPNTGELFF. DNA of the CDR3: TGTGCCAGCAGCGTAGACTGGGCACCGAACACCGGGGAGCTGTTTTTT.